Shown below are 18 T cell receptor beta chains from a single sample sequenced in a study of blood T cells in healthy people across ages. A second PCR, run for roughly 7 to 11 cycles, used a sample-barcoded 5' primer plus a J-beta primer mix. One entry per CDR3 protein, called by TCRdb with MiXCR from the 5' RACE reads. The data contain roughly 730,000 distinct CDR3 sequences, about 56% of them singletons. The sequenced sample consisted of blood. The receptors were gathered from a middle-aged man in good health.

The genes are TRBV15 and TRBJ2-5; a weak D match, TRBD2 (6 bases). The CDR3 consists of 15 residues. CDR1 is LNHNV and CDR2 is YYDKDF in the germline V gene (reference sequence). Trimming took off 1 base at V and 1 base at J, with 10 bases between the two ends. The CDR3, as DNA: TGTGCCACCAGCAGAGTTGCGGGGTCCCAAGAGACCCAGTACTTC. Its translation is CATSRVAGSQETQYF.

The rearrangement uses TRBV20-1 and TRBJ2-3; 7 positions agree with TRBD2. This CDR3 is built from 14 residues. Looked up from germline, CDR1 is DFQATT and CDR2 is SNEGSKA (reference sequence). V lost 1 base, J lost 5 bases, and 6 bases stayed unmatched. CDR3 amino acids: CSARVVVAGDTQYF. Here the CDR3 DNA reads TGCAGTGCTAGAGTCGTGGTAGCGGGAGATACGCAGTATTTT.

This clonotype was picked up a small number of times. The CDR3 loop reads CSHRRGRDTEAFF. The DNA for the CDR3 is TGCAGTCACCGACGGGGGCGGGACACTGAAGCTTTCTTT. The chain combines TRBV20-1 with TRBJ1-1; tentative D call: TRBD1 (6 bases). The germline CDR1 and CDR2 sequences are DFQATT and SNEGSKA (reference sequence). Trimming took 8 bases from V and 3 from J, leaving 16 bases between them. This CDR3 region has 13 residues.

The V call is TRBV10-3, the J call TRBJ2-5, with 7 nucleotides matching TRBD1. The germline CDR1 and CDR2 sequences are ENHRY and SYGVKD. CDR3 length: 14 amino acids. The V segment lost 5 bases and the J segment 4 bases; nucleotides outside the gene matches: 7. CDR3 in DNA: TGTGCCATCAGTCTAGAGGGGGCGCCAGAGACCCAGTACTTC. Residues: CAISLEGAPETQYF.

The chain joins TRBV18 to TRBJ2-2, with TRBD2 identical over 7 bases. The junction had 12 bases not matched to a gene; V was cut back by 3 bases and J by 5 bases. The CDR3 consists of 17 residues. The germline CDR1 and CDR2 sequences are KGHSH and LQKENI. CDR3 protein: CASSPNGLAVDTGELFF. DNA for the CDR3: TGTGCCAGCTCACCTAACGGCCTAGCGGTGGATACCGGGGAGCTGTTTTTT.

This chain links TRBV12-3 or TRBV12-4 with TRBJ1-5, with D hard to call. V was pared by 6 bases and J by 9 bases, with 12 bases between. This CDR3 contains 12 residues. For the CDR3, the DNA is TGTGCCAGCAGCCCCCCCTGGGGGCCCCAGCATTTT. Amino acids: CASSPPWGPQHF.

This chain connects TRBV7-2 to TRBJ2-5; TRBD2 aligns across 10 bases. The CDR3 length is 15 residues. V shed 2 bases and J 9 bases; nucleotides not matched to a gene: 9. Germline loops: CDR1 SGHTA, CDR2 FQGNSA. Here the CDR3 reads CASSLLTSGPWAQYF. The CDR3 bases are TGTGCCAGCAGCTTACTGACTAGCGGGCCGTGGGCCCAGTACTTC.

The rearrangement uses TRBV28 and TRBJ2-5, with 9 nucleotides matching TRBD2. V lost 3 bases and J lost 1; bases outside the gene matches: 6. Germline-derived CDR1 and CDR2 are MDHEN and SYDVKM. CDR3 length equals 16 residues. The CDR3 DNA follows: TGTGCCAGCAGTTTCGGTAGCGGGAGACCCCAAGAGACCCAGTACTTC. It codes for CASSFGSGRPQETQYF. Full variable domain (outside the CDR3, taken from reference TRBV28 and TRBJ2-5): DVKVTQSSRYLVKRTGEKVFLECVQDMDHENMFWYRQDPGLGLRLIYFSYDVKMKEKGDIPEGYSVSREKKERFSLILESASTNQTSMYLCASSFGSGRPQETQYFGPGTRLLVL.

The chain joins TRBV3-1 to TRBJ2-4; D gene unclear. TRBJ2-5 explains the end of the DNA better; the J call may be wrong. CDR3 length: 13 residues. Germline CDR1 LGHDT, CDR2 YNNKEL (reference sequence). The CDR3 reads CASSQLWQETQYF. The CDR3 DNA is TGTGCCAGCAGCCAACTGTGGCAAGAGACCCAGTACTTC.

V and J are TRBV5-1 and TRBJ2-7; D is tentatively TRBD1 or TRBD2 (5 bases each). Germline V gene lookup returns CDR1 SGHRS and CDR2 YFSETQ. V lost 0 bases and J lost 2, with 9 bases in between. This CDR3 is 14 amino acids long. The CDR3 DNA reads as TGCGCCAGCAGCTTGGGGGACCCCACCTACGAGCAGTACTTC. It encodes CASSLGDPTYEQYF. Based on the CDR3 plus reference TRBV5-1 and TRBJ2-7, the full variable domain is KAGVTQTPRYLIKTRGQQVTLSCSPISGHRSVSWYQQTPGQGLQFLFEYFSETQRNKGNFPGRFSGRQFSNSRSEMNVSTLELGDSALYLCASSLGDPTYEQYFGPGTRLTVT.

This chain uses TRBV29-1 with TRBJ2-3; 13 bases match TRBD2. Per germline, CDR1 SQVTM and CDR2 ANQGSEA. The CDR3 has 14 amino acids. V trimming: 5 bases; J trimming: 6 bases; junction bases outside the gene matches: 5. The CDR3 DNA reads as TGCAGCGTTACTAGCGGGGGGGCACGGGATACGCAGTATTTT. Translating it yields CSVTSGGARDTQYF.

The chain joins TRBV5-1 to TRBJ1-2; TRBD1 is a possible D gene (5 bases). CDR3 size: 14 residues. V shed 3 bases and J shed 4 bases, with 13 bases lying between them. Germline-derived CDR1 and CDR2 are SGHRS and YFSETQ. CDR3 region: CASSSGGELYGYTF. The DNA of the CDR3 is TGCGCCAGCAGCTCGGGAGGGGAACTCTATGGCTACACCTTC.

This clonotype was recorded a few times. The chain couples TRBV5-1 to TRBJ2-5, with D tentatively TRBD1 (5 bases). This CDR3 is built from 15 residues. The V gene's germline CDR1 is SGHRS and CDR2 YFSETQ. Trimming took off 5 bases at V and 5 bases at J, with 19 bases between the two ends. The CDR3: CASSLTVQGRETQYF. Here the CDR3 DNA reads TGCGCCAGCAGTCTGACAGTGCAAGGCAGGGAGACCCAGTACTTC.

The rearrangement uses TRBV6-2 or TRBV6-3 and TRBJ2-3; 12 bases agree with TRBD2. Per the germline V gene, CDR1 is MNHEY and CDR2 is SVGEGT. After removal of 8 bases from V and 4 bases from J, the junction contained 13 bases not matched to a gene. This CDR3 has 17 residues. Here the CDR3 reads CASGRLAGDGYADTQYF. DNA of the CDR3: TGTGCCAGCGGTCGACTAGCGGGAGACGGGTATGCAGATACGCAGTATTTT.

J is TRBJ2-1 and V is TRBV5-1; 11 bases match TRBD2. Trimming took 2 bases from V and 6 from J; bases not matched to a gene: 4. The CDR3 is made up of 15 amino acids. Germline-derived CDR1 and CDR2 are SGHRS and YFSETQ. The CDR3 nucleotides read TGCGCCAGCAGCTTTACTAGCGGGAGTGGCAATGAGCAGTTCTTC. It specifies CASSFTSGSGNEQFF.

The gene calls are TRBV13 and TRBJ2-1; 12 nucleotides line up with TRBD2. V dropped 4 bases and J dropped 7; count of bases not matched to a gene: 5. Germline V CDR1 and CDR2: PRHDT, FYEKMQ (reference sequence). The CDR3 extends over 15 amino acids. The CDR3 DNA follows: TGTGCCAGCAGCTCAGGACTAGCGGGAATGAATGAGCAGTTCTTC. Translation gives CASSSGLAGMNEQFF.

The chain has TRBV20-1 and TRBJ2-7; D ambiguous. In germline, CDR1 is DFQATT, CDR2 SNEGSKA (reference sequence). Trimming left V 5 bases short and J 1 base short, with 12 bases between. The CDR3 has 13 amino acids. The CDR3 region is CSAAETSSYEQYF. Here the CDR3 DNA reads TGCAGTGCTGCCGAGACAAGTTCCTACGAGCAGTACTTC.

V gene TRBV6-1 combines with J gene TRBJ1-1, with no clear D. The CDR3 runs 12 residues. V shed 4 bases and J shed 7 bases, with 10 bases lying between them. From germline, CDR1 is MNHNS and CDR2 SASEGT. The CDR3 is CASSGDLVEAFF. As DNA, the CDR3 is TGTGCCAGCAGTGGTGATTTGGTTGAAGCTTTCTTT.